This TCR beta chain derives from a study of CD8 T cells in Susac syndrome. The length of the CDR3 is 15 residues. V dropped 6 bases and J dropped 8; count of bases not matched to a gene: 11. The V gene's germline CDR1 is SGHNT and CDR2 YYREEE (reference sequence). The authors reverse transcribed roughly 0.5 to 1 ug RNA with random hexamers. TCRdb ran MiXCR on the immunoSEQ multiplex PCR reads and lists one entry per CDR3 protein. The profile shows 330,000 or so distinct CDR3 sequences, over 75% of them singletons. The V and J genes are TRBV5-4 and TRBJ2-1, with 10 bases lining up with TRBD2. This sequence originates from a human donor with multiple sclerosis. The sequenced sample consisted of CD8+ T cells from PBMCs. CDR3 loop: CASTSRASGRYEQFF. DNA for the CDR3: TGTGCCAGCACCTCTCGGGCTAGCGGGAGATATGAGCAGTTCTTC.